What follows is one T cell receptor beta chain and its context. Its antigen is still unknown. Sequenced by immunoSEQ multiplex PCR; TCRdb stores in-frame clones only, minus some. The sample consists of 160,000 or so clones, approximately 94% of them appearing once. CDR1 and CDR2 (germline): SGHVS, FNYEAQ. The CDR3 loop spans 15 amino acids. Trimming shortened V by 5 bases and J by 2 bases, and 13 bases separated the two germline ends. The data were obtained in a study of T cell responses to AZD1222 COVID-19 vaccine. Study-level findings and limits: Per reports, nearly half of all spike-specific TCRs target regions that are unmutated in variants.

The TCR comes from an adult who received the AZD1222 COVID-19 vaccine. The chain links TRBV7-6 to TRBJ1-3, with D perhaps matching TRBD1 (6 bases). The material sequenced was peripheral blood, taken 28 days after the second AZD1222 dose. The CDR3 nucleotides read TGTGCCAGCAGCCCCCAATCAGGGGCTGGAAACACCATATATTTT. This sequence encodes CASSPQSGAGNTIYF. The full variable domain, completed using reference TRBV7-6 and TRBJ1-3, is GAGVSQSPRYKVTKRGQDVALRCDPISGHVSLYWYRQALGQGPEFLTYFNYEAQQDKSGLPNDRFSAERPEGSISTLTIQRTEQRDSAMYRCASSPQSGAGNTIYFGEGSWLTVV.